The clone carrying this T cell receptor (beta chain) has just a few counts. Its antigen is not identified. Then a second PCR, running roughly 7 to 11 cycles, was carried out with a sample-barcoded 5' primer and a J-beta primer mix. TCRdb independently ran MiXCR on the 5' RACE reads; one entry per CDR3 protein. This sample carries 1.5 million to 1.8 million distinct CDR3 sequences, approximately 39% of them seen once, and the ten largest clones take roughly 3.7%. Germline CDR1 reads KGHDR; CDR2 reads SFDVKD. The V and J ends lost 3 bases and 11 bases, in that order; junction bases with no gene match: 9. The CDR3 contains 14 residues. This sample stems from a study of blood T cells in healthy people across ages. At the level of the study: Capturing about one barcoded beta molecule per two T cells was achieved by template switching. Regarding the study as a whole: The study lacked donor CMV status, which possibly confounded expanded clonotype changes. The recorded TCR beta diversity per million T cells decreased in a roughly linear manner with age.

This receptor was obtained from a woman younger than 35 in good health. The sample taken for sequencing was blood. The genes are TRBV24-1 and TRBJ2-5; TRBD1 agrees at 9 bases. Here the CDR3 DNA reads TGTGCCACCAGTGATCCTGACAGGGGGAACGGGCAGTACTTC. It specifies CATSDPDRGNGQYF.